Listed here are 16 T cell receptor beta chains from one sample, sequenced in a study of blood T cell repertoires in COVID-19. Only in-frame clones appear in the TCRdb table, and some are missing; sequencing was by immunoSEQ multiplex PCR. The sample consists of 250,000 to 400,000 clones, under 90% of them appearing once. Sequencing input: peripheral blood. All receptors derive from a woman in her twenties or thirties with COVID-19, enrolled during active disease.

The chain links TRBV5-1 to TRBJ2-1, with 7 positions matching TRBD2. Germline loops: CDR1 SGHRS, CDR2 YFSETQ. V shed 3 bases and J 4 bases; nucleotides not matched to a gene: 10. The CDR3 is 16 residues long. In nucleotides, the CDR3 is TGCGCCAGCAGCTGGCCGGGGGGAATTCAGTACAATGAGCAGTTCTTC. Encoded protein: CASSWPGGIQYNEQFF. The full variable domain, completed using reference TRBV5-1 and TRBJ2-1, is KAGVTQTPRYLIKTRGQQVTLSCSPISGHRSVSWYQQTPGQGLQFLFEYFSETQRNKGNFPGRFSGRQFSNSRSEMNVSTLELGDSALYLCASSWPGGIQYNEQFFGPGTRLTVL.

This chain links TRBV21-1 with TRBJ2-4; whether TRBD2, the table's D call, matches the DNA was not checked. TRBV21-1 is a pseudogene segment. The CDR3 consists of 17 residues. The CDR3 is CASGESDLGLAKNIQYF. CDR3 in DNA: TGTGCCAGCGGAGAAAGTGATCTGGGACTAGCCAAAAACATTCAGTACTTC.

The rearrangement joins TRBV15 to TRBJ1-1; perhaps TRBD1 as D (5 bases). Trimming stripped 6 bases from V and 3 bases from J, with 11 bases between. Germline lookup yields CDR1 LNHNV and CDR2 YYDKDF (reference sequence). The CDR3 covers 13 residues. The DNA for the CDR3 is TGTGCCACCAGAAAAGGAGGGGACACTGAAGCTTTCTTT. Translation gives CATRKGGDTEAFF.

J is TRBJ2-1 and V is TRBV11-2, with 15 bases aligning to TRBD2. Germline trimming cut 4 bases from V and 7 bases from J; bases unmatched to any gene: 11. Germline V gene sequence: CDR1 SGHAT, CDR2 FQNNGV. The CDR3 runs to 18 residues. The DNA for the CDR3 is TGTGCCAGCAGCTCAGCAGGGACTAGCGGGAGGAGTGGAAATGAGCAGTTCTTC. It codes for CASSSAGTSGRSGNEQFF.

This clone was recorded only once. CDR3 amino acids: CASSGGGYNSPLHF. Here the CDR3 DNA reads TGTGCCAGCAGTGGTGGGGGGTATAATTCACCCCTCCACTTT. This chain connects TRBV6-4 to TRBJ1-6; D might be TRBD1 (5 bases). The CDR3 covers 14 residues. Germline loops: CDR1 MRHNA, CDR2 SNTAGT. Trimming stripped 4 bases from V and 4 bases from J, with 8 bases between.

The chain employs TRBV6-4 and TRBJ2-7; unclear D gene. The CDR3 has 12 amino acids. V lost 6 bases and J 0 bases, leaving 6 bases between the germline ends. The germline V gene has CDR1 MRHNA and CDR2 SNTAGT. Here the CDR3 reads CASRESSYEQYF. CDR3 bases: TGTGCCAGCAGGGAGAGCTCCTACGAGCAGTACTTC.

This chain connects TRBV29-1 to TRBJ2-1, with D perhaps TRBD1 (5 bases). This CDR3 comprises 11 residues. The V gene's germline CDR1 is SQVTM and CDR2 ANQGSEA. Trimming removed 4 bases at V and 5 bases at J, with 6 bases between. CDR3 in DNA: TGCAGCGTTGTCAGGGACAATGAGCAGTTCTTC. Translation gives CSVVRDNEQFF.

V is TRBV3-1 (or the pseudogene TRBV3-2) and J is TRBJ1-2; D is unresolved. The CDR3 totals 15 residues. Trimming stripped 0 bases from V and 8 bases from J, with 16 bases between. Germline V gene data show CDR1 as LGHDT and CDR2 as YNNKEL (reference sequence). The CDR3 coding sequence is TGTGCCAGCAGCCAAGATCGGGGAACTAAACAAGGCTACACCTTC. This gives the protein CASSQDRGTKQGYTF.

This rearrangement joins TRBV19 to TRBJ1-5; 7 bases match TRBD1. Germline trimming cut 7 bases from V and 2 bases from J; bases unmatched to any gene: 5. CDR1 and CDR2 (germline): LNHDA, SQIVND (reference sequence). The CDR3 consists of 14 residues. The CDR3: CASKDRVGNQPQHF. CDR3 in DNA: TGTGCCAGTAAAGACAGGGTTGGCAATCAGCCCCAGCATTTT.

The chain carries TRBV19 and TRBJ1-1; 7 nucleotides match TRBD1. This CDR3 spans 17 amino acids. The ends lost 5 bases at V and 0 bases at J; junction bases unmatched: 12. From germline, CDR1 is LNHDA and CDR2 SQIVND (reference sequence). The CDR3 protein is CASSSLPTGYMNTEAFF. The CDR3, as DNA: TGTGCCAGTAGTTCCCTGCCGACAGGGTACATGAACACTGAAGCTTTCTTT.

The rearrangement links TRBV7-9 to TRBJ2-7, with 7 bases fitting TRBD1. CDR1 and CDR2 (germline): SEHNR, FQNEAQ (reference sequence). J gave up 2 bases and V 5 bases, and 6 bases lay outside the gene matches. The CDR3 spans 14 residues. This CDR3 reads CASSADRTPYEQYF. In nucleotides, the CDR3 is TGTGCCAGCAGCGCGGACAGGACCCCCTACGAGCAGTACTTC.

This clone has only a few counts. The rearrangement uses TRBV5-1 and TRBJ1-2; the D is unclear. CDR1 is SGHRS and CDR2 is YFSETQ in the germline V gene. The CDR3 covers 13 residues. V dropped 3 bases and J dropped 6 bases, with 12 bases sitting between them. In DNA, the CDR3 is TGCGCCAGCAGCTGGGCGCCGCCGGATGGCTACACCTTC. Its translation: CASSWAPPDGYTF.

This sequence joins TRBV3-1 (or the pseudogene TRBV3-2) and TRBJ1-5; D not resolved. CDR1 is LGHDT and CDR2 is YNNKEL in the germline V gene (reference sequence). The CDR3 covers 13 residues. V lost 3 bases, J lost 5 bases, and 8 bases lay in between. The CDR3 reads CASSHRGDQPQHF. The CDR3 DNA reads TGTGCCAGCAGCCACCGGGGTGATCAGCCCCAGCATTTT.

The chain recombines TRBV28 with TRBJ2-2; D may be TRBD1 (6 bases). The germline CDR1 and CDR2 sequences are MDHEN and SYDVKM. Between the trimmed V and J ends, which lost 4 bases and 4 bases, there was a span of 16 bases. This CDR3 region has 16 residues. The CDR3 loop reads CASSSSSGALTGELFF. The DNA of the CDR3 is TGTGCCAGCAGTTCATCGTCAGGGGCCCTCACCGGGGAGCTGTTTTTT.

The chain joins TRBV23-1 to TRBJ2-2, with D perhaps matching TRBD2 (7 bases). TRBV23-1 is an ORF; its function is uncertain. CDR3 length: 16 residues. Between the trimmed V and J ends, which lost 0 bases and 5 bases, there was a span of 13 bases. The CDR3 coding sequence is TGCGCCAGCAGTCAATCTGAAGGGGGGGGAACCGGGGAGCTGTTTTTT. Translating it yields CASSQSEGGGTGELFF.

The genes are TRBV18 and TRBJ2-5; D possibly corresponds to TRBD2 (5 bases). V was clipped by 1 base and J by 4 bases, with 7 bases between them. The CDR3 covers 13 residues. Germline loops: CDR1 KGHSH, CDR2 LQKENI. DNA for the CDR3: TGTGCCAGCTCACCACGGGCGGGAGAGACCCAGTACTTC. It encodes CASSPRAGETQYF.